Presented here are 30 T cell receptor beta chains from one specimen sequenced in a study of cytomegalovirus exposure and HLA in healthy donors. The PCR used 60 Vbeta and 13 Jbeta primers. Profiled with immunoSEQ multiplex PCR; TCRdb holds only in-frame clones, not every one. Found here are approximately 170,000 clones, around 78% of them singletons; the top ten hold under 2%. Sequencing used PBMCs. The receptors were sampled from a man aged 40-49 years in good health and CMV-seronegative.

The CDR3 is CASNPGGLGANVLTF. The CDR3 DNA sequence: TGTGCCAGTAATCCCGGGGGTCTCGGGGCCAACGTCCTGACTTTC. This chain connects TRBV19 to TRBJ2-6; D possibly corresponds to TRBD2 (6 bases). Germline CDR1 is LNHDA and CDR2 is SQIVND (reference sequence). The CDR3 loop spans 15 amino acids. V lost 7 bases, J lost 4 bases, and 14 bases lay in between. Full variable domain (remainder filled in from reference TRBV19 and TRBJ2-6): DGGITQSPKYLFRKEGQNVTLSCEQNLNHDAMYWYRQDPGQGLRLIYYSQIVNDFQKGDIAEGYSVSREKKESFPLTVTSAQKNPTAFYLCASNPGGLGANVLTFGAGSRLTVL.

This sequence joins TRBV5-1 and TRBJ2-2; TRBD2 aligns across 12 bases. Germline lookup yields CDR1 SGHRS and CDR2 YFSETQ. V gave up 4 bases and J gave up 2 bases; unmatched junction bases: 3. The length of the CDR3 is 16 residues. The CDR3 region is CASSAGLAGNTGELFF. DNA for the CDR3: TGCGCCAGCAGCGCCGGACTAGCGGGAAACACCGGGGAGCTGTTTTTT.

The chain joins TRBV12-1 to TRBJ2-1; the table names TRBD2, a call not compared with the DNA. TRBV12-1 is a recognized pseudogene. The CDR3 sequence is 15 residues long. For the CDR3, the DNA is TGTGCCAGCAGCCCTGAGACTAGCGGAGGAATGAGCAGTTTCTTC. The encoded protein is CASSPETSGGMSSFF.

In its sample, this clone was seen once. J is TRBJ2-3 and V is TRBV19, with 11 bases matching TRBD2. This CDR3 comprises 18 residues. V shed 5 bases, J shed 0 bases, and the junction held 10 bases outside the gene matches. The germline V gene encodes CDR1 LNHDA and CDR2 SQIVND (reference sequence). The CDR3 loop reads CASSLTSGSPASTDTQYF. The CDR3 DNA reads as TGTGCCAGTAGTCTTACTAGCGGGAGCCCCGCAAGCACAGATACGCAGTATTTT. The full variable domain, in which reference TRBV19 and TRBJ2-3 provide the parts outside the CDR3, is DGGITQSPKYLFRKEGQNVTLSCEQNLNHDAMYWYRQDPGQGLRLIYYSQIVNDFQKGDIAEGYSVSREKKESFPLTVTSAQKNPTAFYLCASSLTSGSPASTDTQYFGPGTRLTVL.

The chain is built from TRBV6-5 and TRBJ1-3; D call uncertain. The V end was cut by 6 bases, the J end by 1 base, with 7 bases between. Germline V gives CDR1 MNHEY, CDR2 SVGAGI. CDR3 length: 13 amino acids. CDR3 DNA: TGTGCCAGCAGCGTGAGTTCTGGAAACACCATATATTTT. Encoded protein: CASSVSSGNTIYF.

The chain is built from TRBV4-2 and TRBJ2-3, with TRBD2 identical over 13 bases. CDR1 and CDR2 (germline): LGHNA, YNFKEQ. The CDR3 is made up of 16 amino acids. The ends lost 2 bases at V and 3 bases at J; junction bases unmatched: 2. CDR3 in DNA: TGTGCCAGCAGCCAATGGACTAGCGGGAGAACAGATACGCAGTATTTT. The encoded protein is CASSQWTSGRTDTQYF.

This chain connects TRBV19 to TRBJ1-3; D gene ambiguous. From germline, CDR1 is LNHDA and CDR2 SQIVND (reference sequence). The CDR3 is 13 amino acids. Trimming cost V 7 bases and J 5 bases, with 12 bases left between them. The DNA for the CDR3 is TGTGCCAGTACGGACGGGGAACGAAACACCATATATTTT. It translates to CASTDGERNTIYF.

This clone has a handful of counts. The gene calls are TRBV29-1 and TRBJ2-1; 10 bases are shared with TRBD1. Germline values: CDR1 SQVTM, CDR2 ANQGSEA. The CDR3 spans 16 residues. V lost 2 bases, J lost 3 bases, and 7 bases stayed unmatched. CDR3: CSVESPGTGDYNEQFF. CDR3 bases: TGCAGCGTTGAATCGCCCGGGACAGGGGACTACAATGAGCAGTTCTTC.

Remarks on this clone: The DNA is omitted, as the CDR3 cannot be located on it reliably, and the CDR3 follows TCRdb's listing. The chain joins TRBV19 to TRBJ2-5; the DNA was not used to check the table's D call, TRBD2. The CDR3 is 23 residues long, counting both termini. Germline V gene data show CDR1 as LNHDA and CDR2 as SQIVND (reference sequence). CDR3 amino acids: CASSIDPAGDKRPSTSGQSSQYF.

The rearrangement links TRBV29-1 to TRBJ1-2; TRBD1 aligns across 8 bases. This CDR3 is 14 amino acids long. Per the germline V gene, CDR1 is SQVTM and CDR2 is ANQGSEA. V dropped 7 bases and J dropped 2; count of bases not matched to a gene: 9. The CDR3 spells CSARQGNGNYGYTF. The CDR3 DNA follows: TGCAGCGCCAGACAGGGGAACGGGAACTATGGCTACACCTTC. The whole variable domain, remainder taken from reference TRBV29-1 and TRBJ1-2, is SAVISQKPSRDICQRGTSLTIQCQVDSQVTMMFWYRQQPGQSLTLIATANQGSEATYESGFVIDKFPISRPNLTFSTLTVSNMSPEDSSIYLCSARQGNGNYGYTFGSGTRLTVV.

J is TRBJ1-1 and V is TRBV25-1, with a possible D match to TRBD1 (6 bases). In germline, CDR1 is MGHDK, CDR2 SYGVNS. The CDR3 length is 15 residues. The V and J ends lost 3 bases and 3 bases respectively, with 14 bases between them. The CDR3 region has the DNA TGTGCCAGCAGTGATAGCAGGGGCGCATACACTGAAGCTTTCTTT. Its translation: CASSDSRGAYTEAFF.

This chain joins TRBV30 and TRBJ1-5; D is ambiguous. This CDR3 spans 13 amino acids. Germline CDR1 is GTSNPN and CDR2 is SVGIG (reference sequence). Trimming stripped 0 bases from V and 2 bases from J, with 5 bases between. CDR3 sequence (DNA): TGTGCCTGGAGTGTCACGGGCAATCAGCCCCAGCATTTT. Its translation: CAWSVTGNQPQHF.

The J gene is TRBJ1-5, the V gene TRBV6-5; D remains unclear. Trimming removed 4 bases at V and 0 bases at J, with 7 bases between. The length of the CDR3 is 14 residues. Germline V CDR1 and CDR2: MNHEY, SVGAGI. The CDR3 DNA reads as TGTGCCAGCAGTTCGGTTTATAGCAATCAGCCCCAGCATTTT. Translation: CASSSVYSNQPQHF.

The chain carries TRBV28 and TRBJ1-4, with TRBD1 matching over 8 bases. The V segment lost 2 bases and the J segment 0 bases; nucleotides outside the gene matches: 11. CDR3 length: 19 amino acids. Looked up from germline, CDR1 is MDHEN and CDR2 is SYDVKM. The CDR3 sequence is CASSLGLVGTGATNEKLFF. The DNA of the CDR3 is TGTGCCAGCAGTTTAGGTCTGGTGGGGACAGGAGCAACTAATGAAAAACTGTTTTTT.

The chain has TRBV18 and TRBJ1-2, with a tentative D call TRBD1 (6 bases). Trimming removed 0 bases from V and 6 bases from J, with 14 bases in between. Looked up from germline, CDR1 is KGHSH and CDR2 is LQKENI. The CDR3 loop spans 15 amino acids. This CDR3 reads CASSPPAGVDNGYTF. Here the CDR3 DNA reads TGTGCCAGCTCACCACCCGCAGGGGTAGACAATGGCTACACCTTC.

V and J are TRBV10-3 and TRBJ2-2; 9 bases line up with TRBD1. This CDR3 contains 18 residues. Germline V gene data show CDR1 as ENHRY and CDR2 as SYGVKD. Germline trimming cut 2 bases from V and 5 bases from J; bases unmatched to any gene: 12. CDR3 protein: CAISEGSTGGAGTGELFF. Written as DNA, the CDR3 is TGTGCCATCAGTGAGGGCTCCACAGGGGGCGCGGGGACCGGGGAGCTGTTTTTT.

The V gene is TRBV28, the J gene TRBJ2-1, with D possibly matching TRBD1 (6 bases). The CDR3 extends over 16 amino acids. Trimming took 5 bases from V and 7 from J, leaving 21 bases between them. Germline V CDR1 and CDR2: MDHEN, SYDVKM. As DNA, the CDR3 is TGTGCCAGCAGTGGAACTCCAGGGGCTCTGGGTAATGAGCAGTTCTTC. As protein: CASSGTPGALGNEQFF.

This clone was seen only a few times. The chain uses TRBV11-1 and TRBJ2-7, with 10 positions matching TRBD2. Germline loops: CDR1 SGHAT, CDR2 FQDESV (reference sequence). The CDR3 covers 15 residues. The V segment lost 1 base and the J segment 3 bases; nucleotides outside the gene matches: 3. The CDR3 loop reads CASSLGLAGDYEQYF. CDR3 coding DNA: TGTGCCAGCAGCTTAGGGCTAGCGGGGGACTACGAGCAGTACTTC.

The chain couples TRBV27 to TRBJ2-5; 11 bases match TRBD1. The CDR3 runs to 16 residues. V gave up 6 bases and J gave up 2 bases; unmatched junction bases: 8. Germline V gene data show CDR1 as MNHEY and CDR2 as SMNVEV (reference sequence). The CDR3 loop reads CASSRRTGGYQETQYF. In DNA form, the CDR3 reads TGTGCCAGCAGCCGAAGGACAGGGGGCTATCAAGAGACCCAGTACTTC.

In this sample, this clone turned up once. The chain joins TRBV25-1 to TRBJ2-7; 7 nucleotides agree with TRBD1. Germline trimming cut 6 bases from V and 2 bases from J; bases unmatched to any gene: 10. The germline CDR1 and CDR2 sequences are MGHDK and SYGVNS. CDR3 length equals 15 residues. This chain's CDR3 is CASRDYQTGTYEQYF. CDR3 nucleotides: TGTGCCAGCAGGGATTACCAGACAGGGACCTACGAGCAGTACTTC.

The gene calls are TRBV28 and TRBJ2-2, with 7 bases that match TRBD2. The CDR3 is 15 residues long. The germline gives CDR1 MDHEN, CDR2 SYDVKM. V lost 6 bases to trimming and J lost 7 bases; unmatched junction nucleotides: 11. The CDR3 coding sequence is TGTGCCAGCAGCCCCGTCAGCGGGAAAAGCGGGGAGCTGTTTTTT. It codes for CASSPVSGKSGELFF.

The chain links TRBV9 to TRBJ2-5; possibly TRBD1 for D (5 bases). Judging by the DNA end, TRBJ2-7 fits better; the J call may be wrong. Germline V gene lookup returns CDR1 SGDLS and CDR2 YYNGEE. This CDR3 contains 14 residues. In DNA, the CDR3 is TGTGCCAGCAGCGTAACGGACATGCCCCACGAGCAGTACTTC. It specifies CASSVTDMPHEQYF.

The V and J genes are TRBV5-1 and TRBJ2-5; TRBD2 matches at 11 bases. V lost 4 bases, J lost 1 base, and 12 bases stayed unmatched. Germline assignment: CDR1 SGHRS and CDR2 YFSETQ. The CDR3 extends over 18 amino acids. The CDR3 protein is CASSPSTSGAWPQETQYF. CDR3 coding DNA: TGCGCCAGCAGCCCTTCGACTAGCGGGGCCTGGCCCCAAGAGACCCAGTACTTC. Drawing the rest from reference TRBV5-1 and TRBJ2-5, the complete variable domain is KAGVTQTPRYLIKTRGQQVTLSCSPISGHRSVSWYQQTPGQGLQFLFEYFSETQRNKGNFPGRFSGRQFSNSRSEMNVSTLELGDSALYLCASSPSTSGAWPQETQYFGPGTRLLVL.

This clone was detected a few times. V is TRBV4-2 and J is TRBJ2-2; 7 bases are a match to TRBD2. Germline loops: CDR1 LGHNA, CDR2 YNFKEQ. This CDR3 region has 16 residues. Unmatched junction bases numbered 7, after V lost 0 bases and J lost 6 bases. CDR3 bases: TGTGCCAGCAGCCAAGATATACAGGCGGGGGCCGGGGAGCTGTTTTTT. Its protein is CASSQDIQAGAGELFF.

V is TRBV5-1 and J is TRBJ2-1; 9 bases fit TRBD1. Germline CDR1 reads SGHRS; CDR2 reads YFSETQ. After removal of 4 bases from V and 2 bases from J, the junction contained 4 bases not matched to a gene. The CDR3 consists of 15 residues. Here the CDR3 reads CASSTGTGTYNEQFF. CDR3 nucleotides: TGCGCCAGCAGCACGGGGACAGGGACCTACAATGAGCAGTTCTTC.

This rearrangement joins TRBV7-9 to TRBJ2-1; the D is unclear. V dropped 5 bases and J dropped 4 bases, with 3 bases sitting between them. Germline lookup yields CDR1 SEHNR and CDR2 FQNEAQ (reference sequence). The CDR3 is made up of 11 amino acids. In DNA, the CDR3 is TGTGCCAGCAGCCCTTACAATGAGCAGTTCTTC. This gives the protein CASSPYNEQFF. The full variable domain, in which reference TRBV7-9 and TRBJ2-1 provide the parts outside the CDR3, is DTGVSQNPRHKITKRGQNVTFRCDPISEHNRLYWYRQTLGQGPEFLTYFQNEAQLEKSRLLSDRFSAERPKGSFSTLEIQRTEQGDSAMYLCASSPYNEQFFGPGTRLTVL.

Concerning this clone itself: The junction shows a germline mismatch at one end, possibly a read error. The gene calls are TRBV15 and TRBJ2-2; D may be TRBD1 (6 bases). Germline-derived CDR1 and CDR2 are LNHNV and YYDKDF (reference sequence). The CDR3 runs 14 residues. CDR3 DNA sequence: TGTGCCACCCGAGAGAGAAGGGGGACCGGAGAGCTGTTTTTT. Its translation is CATRERRGTGELFF. Full variable domain (remainder filled in from reference TRBV15 and TRBJ2-2): DAMVIQNPRYQVTQFGKPVTLSCSQTLNHNVMYWYQQKSSQAPKLLFHYYDKDFNNEADTPDNFQSRRPNTSFCFLDIRSPGLGDTAMYLCATRERRGTGELFFGEGSRLTVL.

J is TRBJ2-1 and V is TRBV5-1; TRBD2 aligns across 15 bases. Trimming cost V 4 bases and J 2 bases; bases outside gene matches: 4. Germline V gene data show CDR1 as SGHRS and CDR2 as YFSETQ. The CDR3 length is 17 residues. The CDR3 loop is CASSKGLAGGPYNEQFF. In DNA, the CDR3 is TGCGCCAGCAGCAAGGGACTAGCGGGAGGACCCTACAATGAGCAGTTCTTC.

This clone was seen a few times. The rearrangement joins TRBV28 to TRBJ1-1, with TRBD1 identical over 9 bases. There are 14 residues in the CDR3. Germline trimming cut 7 bases from V and 6 bases from J; bases unmatched to any gene: 9. In germline, CDR1 is MDHEN, CDR2 SYDVKM. The CDR3 region has the DNA TGTGCCAGCAACATTTTACAGGGGGCGTCTGAAGCTTTCTTT. Amino acid sequence: CASNILQGASEAFF.

The J gene is TRBJ2-2, the V gene TRBV7-3, with a possible D match to TRBD2 (5 bases). V was trimmed by 5 bases and J by 4 bases, leaving 17 bases between them. CDR1 is SGHTA, CDR2 FQGTGA, per germline. The CDR3 runs 16 residues. The CDR3 reads CASSPTGWFVTGELFF. CDR3 nucleotide sequence: TGTGCCAGCAGCCCCACGGGGTGGTTTGTCACCGGGGAGCTGTTTTTT.